The 3 T cell receptor beta chains below were found in one sample sequenced in a study of T cells in Graves' hyperthyroidism and ophthalmopathy. Researchers amplified the TCR beta CDR3 regions from RNA transcripts. TCR CDR3 regions were first amplified by RT-PCR with HTBI primers. One entry per CDR3 protein results from TCRdb running MiXCR on the multiplex PCR reads. Counted here are 600,000 to 700,000 distinct CDR3 sequences, 45% occurring once; the ten biggest clones make up less than 8.5%. The sequencing input was peripheral blood or thyroid tissue (not recorded which). These receptor sequences come from an adult man with Graves' disease, either hyperthyroidism or ophthalmopathy (not recorded which).

This clonotype was seen repeatedly, ten times or more. V is TRBV7-9 and J is TRBJ2-5; 9 nucleotides align to TRBD1. The CDR3 extends over 13 amino acids. After removal of 5 bases from V and 5 bases from J, the junction contained 3 bases not matched to a gene. Per the germline V gene, CDR1 is SEHNR and CDR2 is FQNEAQ (reference sequence). In DNA form, the CDR3 reads TGTGCCAGCAGCAGAGGACAGGGGGAGACCCAGTACTTC. As protein: CASSRGQGETQYF.

CDR3 sequence (DNA): TGTGCCAGCGTTGGCCCAGGGGGCAATTCACCCCTCCACTTT. As protein: CASVGPGGNSPLHF. The chain combines TRBV25-1 with TRBJ1-6, with TRBD1 matching over 8 bases. Germline assignment: CDR1 MGHDK and CDR2 SYGVNS. This CDR3 has 14 amino acids. The ends lost 8 bases at V and 7 bases at J; junction bases unmatched: 7.

The CDR3 nucleotides are TGTGCCAGTAGTATATCTTATACCGCTGAAGCTTTCTTT. Translated: CASSISYTAEAFF. The genes are TRBV19 and TRBJ1-1; no clear D gene. This CDR3 has 13 amino acids. V lost 2 bases and J 6 bases, leaving 10 bases between the germline ends. Germline CDR1 and CDR2: LNHDA and SQIVND (reference sequence).